This T cell receptor beta chain was recovered during a study of blood T cell repertoires in COVID-19. Background on the study: The analysed material was cDNA or gDNA that came from T cells, B-cell-depleted T cells, or PBMCs.

Sequencing was performed with immunoSEQ multiplex PCR; in TCRdb, only in-frame clones are kept and a portion is missing. The sample has 65,000 to 70,000 clones, roughly four fifths seen once; the top ten hold about 4.3%. Trimming took off 5 bases at V and 8 bases at J, with 16 bases between the two ends. This CDR3 is built from 14 residues. Germline values: CDR1 SEHNR, CDR2 FQNEAQ (reference sequence). The chain has TRBV7-9 and TRBJ2-1, with D possibly being TRBD1 (5 bases). Material for sequencing was peripheral blood. This sequence originates from a woman aged 60 to 75 with acute or convalescent COVID-19. CDR3 coding DNA: TGTGCCAGCAGCCGTCTAGGGGATTCGGATGAGCAGTTCTTC. Its translation: CASSRLGDSDEQFF.